Listed below are T cell receptor beta chains from one sample, sequenced in a study of T cells after somatic rescue of genetic block. Only in-frame clones appear in the TCRdb table, and some are missing; sequencing was by immunoSEQ multiplex PCR. The sample contains some 15,000 clones, about 71% of which appear only once. Sequenced: peripheral blood mononuclear cells (PBMCs). Receptors were obtained from a boy younger than 18. Each CDR3 is given with its conserved first and last residue. Clone sizes are given selectively: once, few, many, or a class where the clone is expanded.

clone size,V gene,CDR3 protein
.,TRBV6-6,CASSYGTKNSPLHF
.,TRBV4-1,CASSQDEGLVYGYTF
.,TRBV2,CASRGASGGYNEQFF
.,TRBV9,CASSVVGIGAELSEQYF
.,TRBV6-5,CASSYWGRGSHEQYF
once,TRBV13,CASSSWPGPQHF
medium-sized,TRBV28,CASSNFPTNQPQHF
.,TRBV18,CASSPYGGQSNEQFF
once,TRBV11-1,CASSPGLAYEQYF
.,TRBV29-1,CSVVNPGQGLNTEAFF
.,TRBV5-4,CASSLVQGRLSNNEQFF
.,TRBV30,CAWRWDYNEQFF
.,TRBV14,CASSRTSYNSPLHF
.,TRBV10-3,CAISRTGAPQHF
few,TRBV14,CASSHWTGTDTQYF
medium-sized,TRBV30,CAWSTGIEKLFF
.,TRBV30,CAWKRQGREYGYTF
once,TRBV7-3,CASSLTGPIFYNEQFF
few,TRBV6-5,CASRPGQVDTEAFF
.,TRBV28,CASSPGLAGGETQYF
.,TRBV20-1,CSASNNEQFF
.,TRBV6-5,CASSSLWGRNTEAFF
.,TRBV7-3,CASSLTGLEGETQYF
.,TRBV30,CAWSVPGAPSNQPQHF
.,TRBV5-4,CASSPLPNGLSYEQYF
.,TRBV27,CASSETLGVSGRAYEQYF
medium-sized,TRBV4-1,CASSQILLAYEQYF
.,TRBV5-1,CASSLSGSSAYNEQFF
few,TRBV19,CASSIPEGVASTDTQYF
.,TRBV5-1,CASSGRATYEQYF
few,TRBV7-3,CASSPTGNGYTF
.,TRBV9,CASSVGQGDTEAFF
.,TRBV5-1,CASSLDQAWGYTF
.,TRBV6-1,CASRTGAETQYF